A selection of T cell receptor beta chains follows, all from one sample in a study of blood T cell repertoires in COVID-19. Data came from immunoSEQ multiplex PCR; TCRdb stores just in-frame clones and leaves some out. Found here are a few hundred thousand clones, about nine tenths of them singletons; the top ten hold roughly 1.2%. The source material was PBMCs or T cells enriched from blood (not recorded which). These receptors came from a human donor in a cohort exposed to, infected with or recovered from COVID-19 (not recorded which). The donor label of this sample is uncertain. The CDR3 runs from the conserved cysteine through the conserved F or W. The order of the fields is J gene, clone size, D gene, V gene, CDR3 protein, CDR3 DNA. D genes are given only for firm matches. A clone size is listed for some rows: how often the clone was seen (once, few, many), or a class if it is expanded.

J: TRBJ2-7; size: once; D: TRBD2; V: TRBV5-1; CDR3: CASSLAGGAYEQYF; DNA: TGCGCCAGCAGCTTGGCCGGGGGGGCGTACGAGCAGTACTTC
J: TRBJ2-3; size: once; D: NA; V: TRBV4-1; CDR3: CASSQLGVSTDTQYF; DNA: TGCGCCAGCAGCCAACTAGGGGTGAGCACAGATACGCAGTATTTT
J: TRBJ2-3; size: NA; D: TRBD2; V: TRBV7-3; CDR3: CASSRAGGLTDTQYF; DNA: TGTGCCAGCAGCCGAGCGGGGGGGCTCACAGATACGCAGTATTTT
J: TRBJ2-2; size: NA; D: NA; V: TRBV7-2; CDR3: CASSYTTGELFF; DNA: TGTGCCAGCAGCTATACTACCGGGGAGCTGTTTTTT
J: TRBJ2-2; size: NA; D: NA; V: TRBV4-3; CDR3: CASSAGTGELFF; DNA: TGCGCCAGCAGCGCCGGGACCGGGGAGCTGTTTTTT
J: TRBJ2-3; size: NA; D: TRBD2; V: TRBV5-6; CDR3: CASSSLAGGATDTQYF; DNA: TGTGCCAGCAGCTCCTTAGCGGGGGGGGCCACAGATACGCAGTATTTT
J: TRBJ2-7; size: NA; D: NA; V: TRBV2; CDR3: CASRELYEQYF; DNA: TGTGCCAGCAGGGAGCTATACGAGCAGTACTTC
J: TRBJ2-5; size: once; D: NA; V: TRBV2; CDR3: CASYRLAETQYF; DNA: TGTGCCAGCTATAGGCTAGCGGAGACCCAGTACTTC
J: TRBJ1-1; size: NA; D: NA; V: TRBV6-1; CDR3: CASSEYQGSTEAFF; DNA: TGTGCCAGCAGTGAATATCAGGGGAGCACTGAAGCTTTCTTT
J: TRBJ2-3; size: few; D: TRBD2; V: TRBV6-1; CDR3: CASSEGGGLAGYTQYF; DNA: TGTGCCAGCAGTGAAGGGGGCGGACTAGCGGGGTATACGCAGTATTTT
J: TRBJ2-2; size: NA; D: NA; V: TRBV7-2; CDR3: CASSSGLSNTGELFF; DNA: TGTGCCAGCAGCTCGGGACTTAGTAACACCGGGGAGCTGTTTTTT
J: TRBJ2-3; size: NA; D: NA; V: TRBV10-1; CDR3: CASSEEGGRGTQYF; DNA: TGCGCCAGCAGTGAGGAGGGGGGGAGAGGTACGCAGTATTTT
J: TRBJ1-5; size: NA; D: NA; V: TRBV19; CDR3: CASSRRGPRRNQPQHF; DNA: TGTGCCAGTAGTAGGCGAGGGCCCCGTCGTAATCAGCCCCAGCATTTT
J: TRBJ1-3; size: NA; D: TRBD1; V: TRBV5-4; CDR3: CASSQDRAGNTIYF; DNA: TGTGCCAGCAGCCAAGACAGGGCTGGAAACACCATATATTTT
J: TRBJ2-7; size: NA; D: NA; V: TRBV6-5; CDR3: CASSYSQGTYEQYF; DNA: TGTGCCAGCAGTTATTCACAGGGAACCTACGAGCAGTACTTC
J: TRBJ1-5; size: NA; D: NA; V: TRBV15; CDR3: CATSRGSLTGNQPQHF; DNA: TGTGCCACCAGCAGAGGAAGCCTTACCGGCAATCAGCCCCAGCATTTT
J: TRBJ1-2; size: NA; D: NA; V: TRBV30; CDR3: CAWRSQNYGYTF; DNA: TGTGCCTGGAGGTCGCAGAACTATGGCTACACCTTC
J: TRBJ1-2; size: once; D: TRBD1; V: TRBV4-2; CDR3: CASSQAGQGYGYTF; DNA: TGTGCCAGCAGCCAAGCGGGACAGGGGTATGGCTACACCTTC
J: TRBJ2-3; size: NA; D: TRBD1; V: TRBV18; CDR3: CASQPGPDRVDTQYF; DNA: TGTGCCAGCCAACCTGGGCCGGACAGGGTTGATACGCAGTATTTT
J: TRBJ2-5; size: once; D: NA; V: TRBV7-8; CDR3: CASSLDREQETQYF; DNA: TGTGCCAGCAGCTTAGACAGGGAACAAGAGACCCAGTACTTC
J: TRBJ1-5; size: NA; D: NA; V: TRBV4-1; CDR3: CASSPSGHGQPQHF; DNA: TGCGCCAGCAGCCCGAGTGGACATGGGCAGCCCCAGCATTTT
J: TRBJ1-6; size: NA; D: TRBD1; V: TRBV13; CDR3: CASSQDRELGNSPLHF; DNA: TGTGCCAGCAGCCAGGACAGGGAGCTCGGTAATTCACCCCTCCACTTT
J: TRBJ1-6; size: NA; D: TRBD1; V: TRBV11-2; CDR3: CASSFVGTGVGSPLHF; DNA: TGTGCCAGCAGCTTTGTAGGGACAGGGGTTGGGTCACCCCTCCACTTT
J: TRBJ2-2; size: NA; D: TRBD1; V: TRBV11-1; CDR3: CASSPDRVTGELFF; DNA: TGTGCCAGCAGCCCCGACAGGGTCACCGGGGAGCTGTTTTTT
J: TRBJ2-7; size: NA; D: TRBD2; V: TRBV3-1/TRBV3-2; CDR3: CASSLRGGQSYEQYF; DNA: TGTGCCAGCAGCCTTCGGGGGGGACAATCCTACGAGCAGTACTTC
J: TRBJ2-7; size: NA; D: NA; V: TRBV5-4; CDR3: CASSLPDTYEQYF; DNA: TGTGCCAGCAGCTTGCCGGACACCTACGAGCAGTACTTC
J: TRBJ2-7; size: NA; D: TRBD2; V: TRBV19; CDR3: CASSLLAGLEQYF; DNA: TGTGCCAGTAGTTTACTAGCGGGGCTGGAGCAGTACTTC
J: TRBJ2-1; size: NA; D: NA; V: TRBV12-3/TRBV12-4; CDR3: CASSQGDYNEQFF; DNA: TGTGCCAGCAGCCAGGGCGACTACAATGAGCAGTTCTTC
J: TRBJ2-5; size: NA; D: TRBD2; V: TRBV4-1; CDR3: CASSQDLLWRGGRKTQYF; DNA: TGCGCCAGCAGCCAAGATTTACTTTGGCGCGGGGGGAGGAAGACCCAGTACTTC
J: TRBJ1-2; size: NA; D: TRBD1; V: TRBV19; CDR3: CASSPGGVSYGYTF; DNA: TGTGCCAGTAGCCCAGGGGGCGTAAGCTATGGCTACACCTTC
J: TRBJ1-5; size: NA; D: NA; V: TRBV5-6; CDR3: CASSRTGMGQPQHF; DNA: TGTGCCAGCAGCCGAACAGGGATGGGGCAGCCCCAGCATTTT
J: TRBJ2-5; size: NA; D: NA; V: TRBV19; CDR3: CASSKRQGYLETQYF; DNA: TGTGCCAGTAGTAAGCGGCAGGGGTATCTAGAGACCCAGTACTTC
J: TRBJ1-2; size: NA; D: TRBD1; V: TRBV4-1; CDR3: CASSPGQGNYGYTF; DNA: TGCGCCAGCAGCCCAGGACAGGGTAACTATGGCTACACCTTC
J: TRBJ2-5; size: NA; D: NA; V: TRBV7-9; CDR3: CASSDAVRETQYF; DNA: TGTGCCAGCAGCGACGCGGTCCGGGAGACCCAGTACTTC
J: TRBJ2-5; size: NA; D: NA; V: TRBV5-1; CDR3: CASSLGGNRETQYF; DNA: TGCGCCAGCAGCTTGGGAGGTAATAGGGAGACCCAGTACTTC
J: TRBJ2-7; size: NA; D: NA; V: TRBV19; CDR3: CASSIPGRNYEQYF; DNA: TGTGCCAGTAGTATACCAGGCAGAAACTACGAGCAGTACTTC
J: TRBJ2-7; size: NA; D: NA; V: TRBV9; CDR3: CASSPYSTAYEQYF; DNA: TGTGCCAGCAGCCCTTACTCGACAGCCTACGAGCAGTACTTC
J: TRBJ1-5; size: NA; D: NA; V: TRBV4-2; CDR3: CASSLGTPVVNQPQHF; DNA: TGTGCCAGCAGCCTCGGGACACCCGTTGTCAATCAGCCCCAGCATTTT
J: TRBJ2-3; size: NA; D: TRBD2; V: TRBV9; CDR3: CASAGSGVDTQYF; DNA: TGTGCCAGCGCGGGTAGCGGGGTTGATACGCAGTATTTT
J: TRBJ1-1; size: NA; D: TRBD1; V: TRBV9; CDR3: CASSFTGGSGTEAFF; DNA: TGTGCCAGCAGCTTCACAGGGGGCAGCGGCACTGAAGCTTTCTTT
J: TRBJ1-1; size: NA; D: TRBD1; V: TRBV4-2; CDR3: CASSSQIGTGKGYTEAFF; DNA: TGTGCCAGCAGCTCCCAGATAGGGACAGGGAAAGGATACACTGAAGCTTTCTTT
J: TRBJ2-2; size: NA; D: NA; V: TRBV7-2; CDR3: CASSFDSSTGELFF; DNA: TGTGCCAGCAGCTTCGACAGTTCCACCGGGGAGCTGTTTTTT
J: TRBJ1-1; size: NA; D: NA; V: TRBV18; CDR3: CASSPDTNTEAFF; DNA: TGTGCCAGCTCACCAGACACGAACACTGAAGCTTTCTTT
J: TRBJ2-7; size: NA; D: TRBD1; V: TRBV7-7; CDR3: CASSPGTGGLVGFAEQYF; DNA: TGTGCCAGCAGCCCCGGGACAGGGGGCCTCGTGGGATTTGCCGAGCAGTACTTC
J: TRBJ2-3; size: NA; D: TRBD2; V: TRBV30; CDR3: CAWRVLAGSTDTQYF; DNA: TGTGCCTGGAGGGTCTTAGCGGGGTCCACAGATACGCAGTATTTT
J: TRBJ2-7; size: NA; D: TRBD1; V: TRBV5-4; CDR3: CASSLAPGQGAHEQYF; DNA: TGTGCCAGCAGCTTAGCACCGGGACAGGGGGCCCACGAGCAGTACTTC
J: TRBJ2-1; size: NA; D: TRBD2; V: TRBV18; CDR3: CASSLAGGSYNEQFF; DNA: TGTGCCAGCTCACTCGCGGGAGGCTCCTACAATGAGCAGTTCTTC
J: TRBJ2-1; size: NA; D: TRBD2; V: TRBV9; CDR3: CASSVVPGAGGQSEQFF; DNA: TGTGCCAGCAGCGTAGTACCGGGGGCGGGGGGGCAAAGTGAGCAGTTCTTC
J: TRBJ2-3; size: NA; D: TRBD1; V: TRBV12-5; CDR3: CASVHRDRDTDTQYF; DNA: TGTGCTAGTGTCCACCGGGACAGGGACACAGATACGCAGTATTTT
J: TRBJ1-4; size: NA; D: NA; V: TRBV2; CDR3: CASSRGFPTNEKLFF; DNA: TGTGCCAGCAGTAGGGGGTTCCCAACTAATGAAAAACTGTTTTTT